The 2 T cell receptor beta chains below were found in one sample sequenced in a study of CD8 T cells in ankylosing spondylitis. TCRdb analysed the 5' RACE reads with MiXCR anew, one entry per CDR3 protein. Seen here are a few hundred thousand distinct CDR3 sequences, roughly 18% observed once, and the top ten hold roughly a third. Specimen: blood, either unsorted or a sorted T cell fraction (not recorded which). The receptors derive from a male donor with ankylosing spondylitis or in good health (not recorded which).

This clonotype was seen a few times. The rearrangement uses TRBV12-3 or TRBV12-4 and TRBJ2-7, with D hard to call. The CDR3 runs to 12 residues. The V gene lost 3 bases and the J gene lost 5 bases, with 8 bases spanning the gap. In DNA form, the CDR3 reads TGTGCCAGCAGTTTCTTTAGAGACGAGCAGTACTTC. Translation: CASSFFRDEQYF.

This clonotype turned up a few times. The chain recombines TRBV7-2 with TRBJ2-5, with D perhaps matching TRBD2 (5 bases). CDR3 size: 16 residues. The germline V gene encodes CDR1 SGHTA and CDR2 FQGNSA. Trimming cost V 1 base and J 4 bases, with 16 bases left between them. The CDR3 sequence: CASSLGVLASTETQYF. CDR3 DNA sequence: TGTGCCAGCAGCTTAGGGGTTCTAGCCTCCACAGAGACCCAGTACTTC. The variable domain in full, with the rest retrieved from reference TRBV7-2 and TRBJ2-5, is GAGVSQSPSNKVTEKGKDVELRCDPISGHTALYWYRQSLGQGLEFLIYFQGNSAPDKSGLPSDRFSAERTGGSVSTLTIQRTQQEDSAVYLCASSLGVLASTETQYFGPGTRLLVL.